The 14 T cell receptor beta chains below come from one sample, sequenced in a study of blood T cell repertoires in COVID-19 (dated by TCRdb to 2019 to 2021). The method was the immunoSEQ multiplex PCR assay. TCRdb obtained this table from immuneACCESS and retained in-frame rearrangements with V and J assigned. These tables miss some clones; where compared with another copy, unresolved V genes account for less than half of the shortfall, and the remainder is unexplained. Present in this sample are around 84,000 clones, about 90% of which were seen just once. The biggest ten clones account for around 4.5% of the sample. What was sequenced was peripheral blood. These receptors all stem from a man between 50 and 59 years old with active COVID-19.

The chain is built from TRBV28 and TRBJ1-3, with D hard to call. The CDR3 has 13 residues. The germline V gene encodes CDR1 MDHEN and CDR2 SYDVKM. V was cut by 6 bases and J by 0 bases, with 6 bases left in between. CDR3 nucleotide sequence: TGTGCCAGCAGGGCTTCCTCTGGAAACACCATATATTTT. This encodes CASRASSGNTIYF.

The chain employs TRBV3-1 (or the pseudogene TRBV3-2) and TRBJ2-7; TRBD2 agrees at 8 bases. The CDR3 loop spans 15 amino acids. Trimming removed 0 bases from V and 7 bases from J; junction bases left unmatched: 8. Germline lookup yields CDR1 LGHDT and CDR2 YNNKEL (reference sequence). CDR3 DNA: TGTGCCAGCAGCCAAGACGGGGGGGCTTTGGGTGAGCAGTACTTC. The encoded protein is CASSQDGGALGEQYF.

V usage is TRBV7-3 and J usage is TRBJ2-5; the match to TRBD2 covers 8 bases. Trimming at V came to 5 bases and at J to 3 bases, leaving 2 bases not matched to a gene. Germline assignment: CDR1 SGHTA and CDR2 FQGTGA. This CDR3 spans 13 amino acids. The CDR3 DNA reads TGTGCCAGCAGCCGGGGACTAGAAGAGACCCAGTACTTC. This sequence encodes CASSRGLEETQYF.

The CDR3 region has the DNA TGTGCCAGCAGCCCCGGGACTAGGAATGACTACGAGCAGTACTTC. It is translated as CASSPGTRNDYEQYF. V is TRBV28 and J is TRBJ2-7; 8 nucleotides agree with TRBD2. The junction had 10 bases not matched to a gene; V was cut back by 6 bases and J by 3 bases. The CDR3 loop spans 15 amino acids. Germline CDR1 reads MDHEN; CDR2 reads SYDVKM. The complete variable domain, with remaining parts taken from reference TRBV28 and TRBJ2-7, reads DVKVTQSSRYLVKRTGEKVFLECVQDMDHENMFWYRQDPGLGLRLIYFSYDVKMKEKGDIPEGYSVSREKKERFSLILESASTNQTSMYLCASSPGTRNDYEQYFGPGTRLTVT.

The chain links TRBV5-1 to TRBJ1-1, with D hard to call. Germline-derived CDR1 and CDR2 are SGHRS and YFSETQ. The CDR3 covers 16 residues. Trimming took off 4 bases at V and 4 bases at J, with 20 bases between the two ends. The CDR3 loop reads CASSGGISVPGTEAFF. CDR3 bases: TGCGCCAGCAGCGGAGGAATCAGCGTCCCTGGCACTGAAGCTTTCTTT.

The chain uses TRBV7-2 and TRBJ1-1, with 9 bases aligning to TRBD1. V was pared by 6 bases and J by 10 bases, with 12 bases of the junction left unmatched. This CDR3 has 14 residues. Germline V gives CDR1 SGHTA, CDR2 FQGNSA. In DNA, the CDR3 is TGTGCCAGCAGACAAACAGGACAGGGGAAGGGAGCTTTCTTT. This codes for CASRQTGQGKGAFF.

V is TRBV18 and J is TRBJ2-7; TRBD1 agrees at 7 bases. The length of the CDR3 is 16 residues. The germline CDR1 and CDR2 sequences are KGHSH and LQKENI. Germline trimming cut 2 bases from V and 1 base from J; bases unmatched to any gene: 8. CDR3 nucleotides: TGTGCCAGCTCACCAGCTGGGACAGCTGCTTCCTACGAGCAGTACTTC. This encodes CASSPAGTAASYEQYF.

This clone was picked up one time. The chain uses TRBV7-3 and TRBJ2-1, with a weak D call TRBD1 (6 bases). In germline, CDR1 is SGHTA, CDR2 FQGTGA. V shed 4 bases and J shed 9 bases, with 19 bases lying between them. This CDR3 comprises 15 residues. The CDR3 sequence is CASSSRERKGGEQFF. CDR3 coding DNA: TGTGCCAGCAGCTCCAGGGAGCGAAAAGGGGGTGAGCAGTTCTTC.

This chain uses TRBV28 with TRBJ2-1; TRBD1 matches 9 bases. The J segment lost 0 bases and the V segment lost 1 base, leaving 10 bases of the junction unmatched. CDR1 MDHEN and CDR2 SYDVKM come from the germline V gene. CDR3 length: 19 residues. In DNA, the CDR3 is TGTGCCAGCAGTTTATTGGGACAGGGTCTCCTGGTCTCCTACAATGAGCAGTTCTTC. This codes for CASSLLGQGLLVSYNEQFF.

CDR3 in DNA: TGTGCCAGCAGCTCGATAATCAGGGGCGAGCAGTTCTTC. It codes for CASSSIIRGEQFF. The chain recombines TRBV7-8 with TRBJ2-1; D is possibly TRBD1 (6 bases). Germline V gene sequence: CDR1 SGHVS, CDR2 FQNEAQ. V was cut by 4 bases and J by 10 bases, with 14 bases left in between. The CDR3 is 13 amino acids.

V usage is TRBV7-2 and J usage is TRBJ2-7, with D possibly being TRBD1 (6 bases). From germline, CDR1 is SGHTA and CDR2 FQGNSA. The CDR3 is made up of 15 amino acids. The V end lost 5 bases, the J end lost 2 bases, and 16 bases lay between the germline ends. CDR3 bases: TGTGCCAGCAGCACACGGGAAACAGGGACCTACGAGCAGTACTTC. Translated, it gives CASSTRETGTYEQYF.

The gene calls are TRBV11-3 and TRBJ2-7, with D possibly TRBD1 on 5 matching bases. From germline, CDR1 is SGHNT and CDR2 YENEEA. The V end lost 0 bases, the J end lost 7 bases, and 13 bases lay between the germline ends. The CDR3 is made up of 14 amino acids. CDR3 DNA sequence: TGTGCCAGCAGCTTAGAAGCAGGCAGGGATGAGCAGTACTTC. Protein: CASSLEAGRDEQYF.

This clone was detected once. The chain couples TRBV6-5 to TRBJ1-1; D gene ambiguous. The germline V gene encodes CDR1 MNHEY and CDR2 SVGAGI. CDR3 size: 13 residues. The V end lost 6 bases, the J end lost 0 bases, and 8 bases lay between the germline ends. As DNA, the CDR3 is TGTGCCAGCAGAAAAGGAGTGAACACTGAAGCTTTCTTT. Protein product: CASRKGVNTEAFF.

The V gene is TRBV6-5, the J gene TRBJ2-7; 10 nucleotides agree with TRBD1. Germline loops: CDR1 MNHEY, CDR2 SVGAGI. The J segment lost 2 bases and the V segment lost 6 bases, leaving 7 bases of the junction unmatched. CDR3 size: 15 residues. CDR3 DNA: TGTGCCAGCAGAGGCCGGGACAGGGGCCCCTACGAGCAGTACTTC. It encodes CASRGRDRGPYEQYF.